This TCR beta chain was captured by sequencing in a study of T cells in tumors and immune-related adverse events. Germline CDR1 reads SEHNR; CDR2 reads FQNEAQ (reference sequence). V lost 2 bases and J lost 2; bases outside the gene matches: 9. The CDR3 has 16 amino acids. Libraries were prepared by immunoSEQ multiplex PCR; TCRdb keeps only in-frame clonotypes and omits some of them. There are 20,000 to 25,000 clones in the sample; approximately 90% occur only once, and roughly 1.3% lies in the top ten. This material consisted of lymph node tissue, taken from a patient treated with anti-PD-1 therapy. The TCR sequence derives from a female donor with metastatic renal cell carcinoma. V usage is TRBV7-9 and J usage is TRBJ2-7; TRBD2 aligns across 7 bases. CDR3 coding DNA: TGTGCCAGCAGCTTATCTTCAGGGAGGGAAACCTACGAGCAGTACTTC. Translated: CASSLSSGRETYEQYF. Complete variable domain (other parts from reference TRBV7-9 and TRBJ2-7): DTGVSQNPRHKITKRGQNVTFRCDPISEHNRLYWYRQTLGQGPEFLTYFQNEAQLEKSRLLSDRFSAERPKGSFSTLEIQRTEQGDSAMYLCASSLSSGRETYEQYFGPGTRLTVT.